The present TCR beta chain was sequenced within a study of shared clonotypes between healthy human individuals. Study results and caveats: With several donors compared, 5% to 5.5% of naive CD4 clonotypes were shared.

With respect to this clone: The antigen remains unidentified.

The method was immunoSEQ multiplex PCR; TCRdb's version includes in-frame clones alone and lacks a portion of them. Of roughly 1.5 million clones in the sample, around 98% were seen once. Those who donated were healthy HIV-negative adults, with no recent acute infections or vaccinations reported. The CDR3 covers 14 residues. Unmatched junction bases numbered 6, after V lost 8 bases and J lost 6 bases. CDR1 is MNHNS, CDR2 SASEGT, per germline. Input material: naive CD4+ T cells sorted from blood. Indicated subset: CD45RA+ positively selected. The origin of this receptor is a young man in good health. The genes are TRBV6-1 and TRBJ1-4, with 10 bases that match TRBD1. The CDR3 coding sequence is TGTGCCAGCGTGACCGGGACAGGGGATGAAAAACTGTTTTTT. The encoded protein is CASVTGTGDEKLFF.